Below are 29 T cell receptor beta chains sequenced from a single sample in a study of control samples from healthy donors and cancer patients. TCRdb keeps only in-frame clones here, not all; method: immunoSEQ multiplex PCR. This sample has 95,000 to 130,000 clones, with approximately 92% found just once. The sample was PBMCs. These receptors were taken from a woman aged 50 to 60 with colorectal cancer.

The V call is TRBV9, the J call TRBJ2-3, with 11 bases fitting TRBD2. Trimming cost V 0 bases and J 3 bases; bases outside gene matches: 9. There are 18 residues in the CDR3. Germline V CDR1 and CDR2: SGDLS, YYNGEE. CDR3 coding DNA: TGTGCCAGCAGCGTAGGGGCTAGCGGGGGGACGGTGACAGATACGCAGTATTTT. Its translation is CASSVGASGGTVTDTQYF.

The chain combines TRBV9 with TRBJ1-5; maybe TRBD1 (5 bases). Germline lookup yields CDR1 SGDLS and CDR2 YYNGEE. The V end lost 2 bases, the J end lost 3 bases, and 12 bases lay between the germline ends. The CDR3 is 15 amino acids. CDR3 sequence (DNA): TGTGCCAGCAGCGTCTCCCGGGACCCCAATCAGCCCCAGCATTTT. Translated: CASSVSRDPNQPQHF. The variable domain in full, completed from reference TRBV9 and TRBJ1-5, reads DSGVTQTPKHLITATGQRVTLRCSPRSGDLSVYWYQQSLDQGLQFLIQYYNGEERAKGNILERFSAQQFPDLHSELNLSSLELGDSALYFCASSVSRDPNQPQHFGDGTRLSIL.

As DNA, the CDR3 is TGTGCCAGCAGCGTCCCCGGGACAGGGAAAACAGCTACTGCGGGCGAGCAGTACTTC. It encodes CASSVPGTGKTATAGEQYF. The rearrangement links TRBV5-6 to TRBJ2-7; TRBD1 agrees at 9 bases. The CDR3 totals 19 residues. The V segment lost 4 bases and the J segment 6 bases; nucleotides outside the gene matches: 23. Germline lookup yields CDR1 SGHDT and CDR2 YYEEEE.

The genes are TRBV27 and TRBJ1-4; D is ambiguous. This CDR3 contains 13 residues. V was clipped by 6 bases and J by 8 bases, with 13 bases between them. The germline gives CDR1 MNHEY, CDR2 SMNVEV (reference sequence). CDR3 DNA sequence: TGTGCCAGCAGCCAGCGGAACGGGGAAAAACTGTTTTTT. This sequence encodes CASSQRNGEKLFF.

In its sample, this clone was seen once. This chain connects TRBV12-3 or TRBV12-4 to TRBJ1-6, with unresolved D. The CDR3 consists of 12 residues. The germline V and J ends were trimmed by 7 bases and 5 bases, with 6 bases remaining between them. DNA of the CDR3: TGTGCCAGCACCTTAGATAATTCACCCCTCCACTTT. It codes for CASTLDNSPLHF.

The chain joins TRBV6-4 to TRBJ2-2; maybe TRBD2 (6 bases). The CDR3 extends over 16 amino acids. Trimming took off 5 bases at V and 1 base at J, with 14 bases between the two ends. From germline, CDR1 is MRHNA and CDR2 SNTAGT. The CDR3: CASSILSGLNTGELFF. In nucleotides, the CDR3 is TGTGCCAGCAGTATCCTTAGCGGTCTGAACACCGGGGAGCTGTTTTTT.

The CDR3 DNA reads TGTGCCAGCAGTCCATTGTCGGGGAGAGTAACCTACAATGAGCAGTTCTTC. Its translation: CASSPLSGRVTYNEQFF. The gene calls are TRBV27 and TRBJ2-1, with D tentatively TRBD2 (5 bases). The V gene's germline CDR1 is MNHEY and CDR2 SMNVEV (reference sequence). The CDR3 has 17 residues. Trimming took 5 bases from V and 2 from J, leaving 19 bases between them.

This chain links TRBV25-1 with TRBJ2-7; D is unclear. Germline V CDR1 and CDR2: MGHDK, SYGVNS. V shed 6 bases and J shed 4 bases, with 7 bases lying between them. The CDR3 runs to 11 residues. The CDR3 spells CASRSLYEQYF. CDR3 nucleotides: TGTGCCAGCAGGTCCTTGTACGAGCAGTACTTC.

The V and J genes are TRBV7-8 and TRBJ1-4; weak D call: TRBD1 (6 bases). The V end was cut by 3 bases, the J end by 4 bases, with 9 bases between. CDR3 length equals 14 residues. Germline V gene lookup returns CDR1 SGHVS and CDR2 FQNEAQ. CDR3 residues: CASSFGRGNEKLFF. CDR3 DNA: TGTGCCAGCAGCTTCGGCAGGGGTAATGAAAAACTGTTTTTT.

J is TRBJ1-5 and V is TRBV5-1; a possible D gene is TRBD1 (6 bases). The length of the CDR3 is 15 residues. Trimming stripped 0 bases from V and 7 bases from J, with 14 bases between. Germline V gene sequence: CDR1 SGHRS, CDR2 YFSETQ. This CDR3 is CASSLGGGPGQPQHF. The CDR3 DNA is TGCGCCAGCAGCTTGGGAGGGGGGCCGGGACAGCCCCAGCATTTT.

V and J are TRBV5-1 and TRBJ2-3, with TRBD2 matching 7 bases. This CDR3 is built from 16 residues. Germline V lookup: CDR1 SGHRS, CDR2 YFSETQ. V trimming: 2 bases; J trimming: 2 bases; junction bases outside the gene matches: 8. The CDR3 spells CASSFIRRGDTDTQYF. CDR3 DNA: TGCGCCAGCAGCTTCATCCGTCGGGGGGACACAGATACGCAGTATTTT.

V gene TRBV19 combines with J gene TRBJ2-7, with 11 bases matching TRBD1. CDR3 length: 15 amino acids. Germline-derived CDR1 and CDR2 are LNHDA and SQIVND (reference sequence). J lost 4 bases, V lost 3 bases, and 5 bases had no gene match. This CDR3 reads CASSILGQGDYEQYF. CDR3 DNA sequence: TGTGCCAGTAGTATCCTGGGACAGGGGGATTACGAGCAGTACTTC.

The CDR3 region is CASSWGAEQYF. CDR3 bases: TGTGCCAGCAGTTGGGGAGCGGAGCAGTACTTC. J is TRBJ2-7 and V is TRBV6-5, with a tentative D call TRBD2 (5 bases). CDR3 length: 11 residues. Germline CDR1 reads MNHEY; CDR2 reads SVGAGI. The V end lost 4 bases, the J end lost 7 bases, and 8 bases lay between the germline ends.

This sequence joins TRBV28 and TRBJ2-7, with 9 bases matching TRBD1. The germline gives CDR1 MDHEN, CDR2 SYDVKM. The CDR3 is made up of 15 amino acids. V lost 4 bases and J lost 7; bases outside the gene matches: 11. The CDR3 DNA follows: TGTGCCAGCAGTTCCTTAAGGGACAGGGACGGGGAGCAGTACTTC. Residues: CASSSLRDRDGEQYF.

CDR3 sequence (DNA): TGCGCCAGCAGCCCCTCAGGGACAGGGTCCTCCTACGAGCAGTACTTC. Protein: CASSPSGTGSSYEQYF. J is TRBJ2-7 and V is TRBV4-1; 9 bases are shared with TRBD1. The length of the CDR3 is 16 residues. Looked up from germline, CDR1 is MGHRA and CDR2 is YSYEKL. V lost 4 bases to trimming and J lost 0 bases; unmatched junction nucleotides: 7.

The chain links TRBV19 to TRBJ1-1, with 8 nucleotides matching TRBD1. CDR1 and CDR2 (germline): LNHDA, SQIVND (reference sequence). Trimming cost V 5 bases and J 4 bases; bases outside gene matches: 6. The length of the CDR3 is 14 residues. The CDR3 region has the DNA TGTGCCAGTAGTCCAGGGGGCATCCCCACTGAAGCTTTCTTT. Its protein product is CASSPGGIPTEAFF.

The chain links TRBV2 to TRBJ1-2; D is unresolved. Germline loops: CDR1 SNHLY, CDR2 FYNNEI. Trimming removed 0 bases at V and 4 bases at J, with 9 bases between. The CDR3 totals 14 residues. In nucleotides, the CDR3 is TGTGCCAGCAGTGAAGCCCGGGGAAGCTATGGCTACACCTTC. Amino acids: CASSEARGSYGYTF. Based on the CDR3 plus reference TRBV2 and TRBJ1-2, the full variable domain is EPEVTQTPSHQVTQMGQEVILRCVPISNHLYFYWYRQILGQKVEFLVSFYNNEISEKSEIFDDQFSVERPDGSNFTLKIRSTKLEDSAMYFCASSEARGSYGYTFGSGTRLTVV.

CDR3 nucleotide sequence: TGTGCCAGTAGAAGGACAGGGGAGAATCAGCCCCAGCATTTT. Amino acids: CASRRTGENQPQHF. This chain connects TRBV19 to TRBJ1-5; TRBD1 aligns across 9 bases. The germline CDR1 and CDR2 sequences are LNHDA and SQIVND (reference sequence). The CDR3 has 14 residues. J lost 4 bases, V lost 6 bases, and 4 bases had no gene match.

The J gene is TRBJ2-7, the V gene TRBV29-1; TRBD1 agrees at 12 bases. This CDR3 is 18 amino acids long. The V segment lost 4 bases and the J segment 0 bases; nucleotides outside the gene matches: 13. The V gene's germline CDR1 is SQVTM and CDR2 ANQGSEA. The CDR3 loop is CSVGAGTGGLLGSYEQYF. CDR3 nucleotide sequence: TGCAGCGTTGGTGCCGGGACAGGGGGCCTCCTTGGCTCCTACGAGCAGTACTTC.

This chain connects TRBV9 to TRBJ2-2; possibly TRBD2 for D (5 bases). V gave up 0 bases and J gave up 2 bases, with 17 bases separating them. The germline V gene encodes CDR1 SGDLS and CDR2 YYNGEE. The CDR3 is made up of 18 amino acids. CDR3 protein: CASSVVSIAGSNTGELFF. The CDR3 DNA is TGTGCCAGCAGCGTAGTTTCAATCGCGGGCAGCAACACCGGGGAGCTGTTTTTT.

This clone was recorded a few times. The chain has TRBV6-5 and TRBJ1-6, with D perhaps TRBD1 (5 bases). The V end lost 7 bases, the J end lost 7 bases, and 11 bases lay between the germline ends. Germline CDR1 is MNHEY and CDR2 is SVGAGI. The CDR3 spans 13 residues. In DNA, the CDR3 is TGTGCCAGCAACCGACAGCCCAATTCACCCCTCCACTTT. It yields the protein CASNRQPNSPLHF.

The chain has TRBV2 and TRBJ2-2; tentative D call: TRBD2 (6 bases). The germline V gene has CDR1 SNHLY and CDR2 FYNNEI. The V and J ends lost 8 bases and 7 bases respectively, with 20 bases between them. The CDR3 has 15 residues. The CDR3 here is CASAEALREYGELFF. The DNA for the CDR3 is TGTGCCAGCGCGGAGGCTTTACGGGAGTACGGGGAGCTGTTTTTT.

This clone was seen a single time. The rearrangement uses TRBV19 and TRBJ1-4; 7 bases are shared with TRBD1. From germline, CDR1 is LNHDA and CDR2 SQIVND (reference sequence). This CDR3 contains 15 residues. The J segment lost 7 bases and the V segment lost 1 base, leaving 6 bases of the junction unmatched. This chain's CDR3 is CASSIVRGLGEKLFF. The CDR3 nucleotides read TGTGCCAGTAGTATAGTGAGGGGGCTCGGTGAAAAACTGTTTTTT. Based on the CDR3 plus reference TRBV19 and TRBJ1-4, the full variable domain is DGGITQSPKYLFRKEGQNVTLSCEQNLNHDAMYWYRQDPGQGLRLIYYSQIVNDFQKGDIAEGYSVSREKKESFPLTVTSAQKNPTAFYLCASSIVRGLGEKLFFGSGTQLSVL.

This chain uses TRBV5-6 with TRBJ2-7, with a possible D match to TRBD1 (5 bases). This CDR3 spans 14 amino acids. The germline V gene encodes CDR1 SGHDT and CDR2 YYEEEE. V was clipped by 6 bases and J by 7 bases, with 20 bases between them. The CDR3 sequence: CASTPWGDRAEQYF. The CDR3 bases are TGTGCCAGCACCCCATGGGGCGATCGGGCGGAGCAGTACTTC.

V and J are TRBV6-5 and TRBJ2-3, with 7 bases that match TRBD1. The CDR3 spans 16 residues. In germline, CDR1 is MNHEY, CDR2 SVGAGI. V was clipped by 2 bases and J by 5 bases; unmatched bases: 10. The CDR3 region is CASSYQAGGLGDTQYF. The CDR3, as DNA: TGTGCCAGCAGTTACCAGGCAGGGGGTTTGGGAGATACGCAGTATTTT.

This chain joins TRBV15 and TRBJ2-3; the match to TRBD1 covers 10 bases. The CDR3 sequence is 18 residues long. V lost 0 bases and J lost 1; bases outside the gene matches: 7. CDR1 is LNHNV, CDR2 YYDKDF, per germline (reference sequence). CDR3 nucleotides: TGTGCCACCAGCAGAGATGTTTGGGACAGGGGAGGCACAGATACGCAGTATTTT. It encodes CATSRDVWDRGGTDTQYF.

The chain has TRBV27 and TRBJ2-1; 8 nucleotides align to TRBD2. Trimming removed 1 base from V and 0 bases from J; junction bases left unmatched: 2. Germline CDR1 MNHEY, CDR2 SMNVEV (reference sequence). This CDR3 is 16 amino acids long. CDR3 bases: TGTGCCAGCAGTTTATATGGGACTAGCTCCTACAATGAGCAGTTCTTC. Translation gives CASSLYGTSSYNEQFF.

In DNA, the CDR3 is TGTGCCAGCAGCAAATCTCGACCGACTATGATGGGGGACGGTGGCTACACCTTC. It yields the protein CASSKSRPTMMGDGGYTF. The V and J genes are TRBV21-1 and TRBJ1-2. TRBV21-1 is listed as a pseudogene. CDR3 length equals 18 residues.

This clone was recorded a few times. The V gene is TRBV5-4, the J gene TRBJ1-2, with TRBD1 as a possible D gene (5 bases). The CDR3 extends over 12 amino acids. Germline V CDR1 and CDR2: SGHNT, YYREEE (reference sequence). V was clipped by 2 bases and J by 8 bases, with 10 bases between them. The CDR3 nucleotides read TGTGCCAGCAGCTTCCCCCGACAGGGCTACACCTTC. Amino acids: CASSFPRQGYTF.